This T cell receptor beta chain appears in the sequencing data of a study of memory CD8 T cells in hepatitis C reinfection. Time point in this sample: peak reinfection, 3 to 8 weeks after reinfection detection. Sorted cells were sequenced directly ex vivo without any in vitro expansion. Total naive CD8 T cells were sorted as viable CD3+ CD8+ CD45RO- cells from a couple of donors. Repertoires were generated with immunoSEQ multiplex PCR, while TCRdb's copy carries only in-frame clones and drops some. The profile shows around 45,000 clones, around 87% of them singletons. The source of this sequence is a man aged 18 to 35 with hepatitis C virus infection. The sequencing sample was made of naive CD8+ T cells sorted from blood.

For the CDR3, the DNA is TGCGCCAGCAGCCTTCGCGGGGAGAACACTGAAGCTTTCTTT. As protein: CASSLRGENTEAFF. The chain carries TRBV4-1 and TRBJ1-1; unclear D gene. The germline V gene has CDR1 MGHRA and CDR2 YSYEKL. V was pared by 4 bases and J by 1 base, with 10 bases between. The CDR3 loop spans 14 amino acids.